The count of the clone carrying this T cell receptor beta chain is one. The record originates from a study of blood T cell repertoires in COVID-19. Generated by immunoSEQ multiplex PCR, the TCRdb table keeps only in-frame clones and is missing some. The sample holds hundreds of thousands of clones, approximately 91% seen once. This CDR3 is 15 amino acids long. From germline, CDR1 is LNHNV and CDR2 YYDKDF (reference sequence). V lost 0 bases and J lost 2, with 11 bases in between. The clonotype was recovered from a man younger than 35 with active or convalescent COVID-19. Sequencing was carried out using peripheral blood. V and J are TRBV15 and TRBJ2-7, with D tentatively TRBD1 (5 bases). CDR3 DNA sequence: TGTGCCACCAGCAGAGAGAAGGGGCTGACCTACGAGCAGTACTTC. It specifies CATSREKGLTYEQYF.